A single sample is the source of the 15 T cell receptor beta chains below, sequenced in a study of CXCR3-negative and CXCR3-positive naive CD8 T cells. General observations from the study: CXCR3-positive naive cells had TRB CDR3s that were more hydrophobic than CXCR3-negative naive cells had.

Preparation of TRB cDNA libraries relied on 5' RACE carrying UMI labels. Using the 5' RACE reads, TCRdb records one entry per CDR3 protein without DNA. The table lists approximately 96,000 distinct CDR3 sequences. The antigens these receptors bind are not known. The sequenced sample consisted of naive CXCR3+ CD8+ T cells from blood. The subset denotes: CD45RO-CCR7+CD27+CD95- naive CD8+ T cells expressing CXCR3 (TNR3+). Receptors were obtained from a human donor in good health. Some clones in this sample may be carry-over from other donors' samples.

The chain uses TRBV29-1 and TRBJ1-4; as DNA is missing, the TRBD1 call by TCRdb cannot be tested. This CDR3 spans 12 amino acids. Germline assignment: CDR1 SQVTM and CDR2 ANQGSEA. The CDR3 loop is CSVEGGYEKLFF.

CDR3 sequence: CASSLGDSGQFF. The chain has TRBV7-9 and TRBJ2-1; TCRdb designates TRBD2, a call that cannot be tested without DNA. The germline V gene encodes CDR1 SEHNR and CDR2 FQNEAQ (reference sequence). The CDR3 is 12 residues long.

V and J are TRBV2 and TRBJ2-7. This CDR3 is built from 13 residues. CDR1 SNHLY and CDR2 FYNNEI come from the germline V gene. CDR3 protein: CASSGQEPYEQYF.

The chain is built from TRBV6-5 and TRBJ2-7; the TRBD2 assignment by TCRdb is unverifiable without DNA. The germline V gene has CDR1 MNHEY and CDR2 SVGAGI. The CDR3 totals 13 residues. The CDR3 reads CATQGLASGEQYF.

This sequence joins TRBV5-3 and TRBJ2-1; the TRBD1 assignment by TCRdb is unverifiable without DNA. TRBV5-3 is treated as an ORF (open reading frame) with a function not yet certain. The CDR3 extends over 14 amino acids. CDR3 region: CARSKQGYNNEQFF.

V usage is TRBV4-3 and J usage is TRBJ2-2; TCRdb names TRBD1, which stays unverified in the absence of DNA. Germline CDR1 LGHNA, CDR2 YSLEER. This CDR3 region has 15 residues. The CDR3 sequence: CASSPSRGYTGELFF.

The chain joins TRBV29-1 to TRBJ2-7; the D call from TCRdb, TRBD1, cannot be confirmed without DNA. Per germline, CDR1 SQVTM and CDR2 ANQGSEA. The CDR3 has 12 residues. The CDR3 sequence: CSVVGTGGEQYF.

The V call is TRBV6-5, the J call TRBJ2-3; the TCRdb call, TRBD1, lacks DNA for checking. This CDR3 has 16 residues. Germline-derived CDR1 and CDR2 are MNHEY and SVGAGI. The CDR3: CASSHTPGTGTDTQYF.

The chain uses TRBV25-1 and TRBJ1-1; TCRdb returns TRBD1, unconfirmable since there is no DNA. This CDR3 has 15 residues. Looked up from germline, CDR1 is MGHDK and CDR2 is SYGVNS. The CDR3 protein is CASSALRGMNTEAFF.

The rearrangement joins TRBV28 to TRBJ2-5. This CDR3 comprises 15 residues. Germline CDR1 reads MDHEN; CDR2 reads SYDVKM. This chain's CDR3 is CASTPFSAYQETQYF.

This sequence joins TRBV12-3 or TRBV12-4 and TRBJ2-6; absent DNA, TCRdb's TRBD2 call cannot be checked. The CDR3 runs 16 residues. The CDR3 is CASRASGGRGANVLTF.

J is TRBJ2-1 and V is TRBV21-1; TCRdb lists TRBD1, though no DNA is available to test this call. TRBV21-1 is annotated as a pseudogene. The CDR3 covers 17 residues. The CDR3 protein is CASSTPWDRERYNEQFF.

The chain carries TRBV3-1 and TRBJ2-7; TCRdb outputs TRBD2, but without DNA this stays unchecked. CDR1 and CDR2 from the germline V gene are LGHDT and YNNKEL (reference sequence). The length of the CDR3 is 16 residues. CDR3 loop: CAGSPRPGTVSYEQYF.

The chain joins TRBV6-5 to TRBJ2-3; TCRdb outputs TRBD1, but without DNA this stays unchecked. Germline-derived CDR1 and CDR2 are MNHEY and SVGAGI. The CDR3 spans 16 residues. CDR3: CASSRPGGLRPDTQYF.

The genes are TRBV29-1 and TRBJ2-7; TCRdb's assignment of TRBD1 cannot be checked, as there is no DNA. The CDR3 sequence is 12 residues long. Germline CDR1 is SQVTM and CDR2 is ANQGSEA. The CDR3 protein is CSVGPGFYEQYF.